These 4 T cell receptor beta chains were sequenced from one sample in a study of blood T cell repertoires in COVID-19. Repertoires were generated with immunoSEQ multiplex PCR, while TCRdb's copy carries only in-frame clones and drops some. The sample shows approximately 400,000 clones, around 88% of them seen only once. Sequencing used peripheral blood. The origin of the receptors is a woman between 45 and 60 years old with COVID-19, enrolled during active disease.

This clone is labeled large. The chain is built from TRBV5-5 and TRBJ1-6, with D perhaps TRBD1 (5 bases). The CDR3 spans 15 residues. In germline, CDR1 is SGHKS, CDR2 YYEKEE (reference sequence). V lost 2 bases to trimming and J lost 7 bases, with 13 bases between them. The CDR3 loop is CASSFQGSDNSPLHF. The CDR3 region has the DNA TGTGCCAGCAGCTTCCAGGGCAGCGACAATTCACCCCTCCACTTT.

The chain recombines TRBV3-1 (or the pseudogene TRBV3-2) with TRBJ2-7, with D possibly TRBD2 on 5 matching bases. Germline CDR1 is LGHDT and CDR2 is YNNKEL (reference sequence). The CDR3 is 14 amino acids. Trimming shortened V by 4 bases and J by 5 bases, and 15 bases separated the two germline ends. CDR3 residues: CASSLGRVSNEQYF. The CDR3 nucleotides read TGTGCCAGCAGCCTAGGGAGAGTATCCAACGAGCAGTACTTC.

The CDR3 DNA reads as TGTGCCACCAGCAGAGGGAGGGGTAGGTCCTACGAGCAGTACTTC. This encodes CATSRGRGRSYEQYF. This chain connects TRBV15 to TRBJ2-7; weak D call: TRBD2 (6 bases). Germline values: CDR1 LNHNV, CDR2 YYDKDF (reference sequence). This CDR3 spans 15 amino acids. Trimming removed 1 base from V and 1 base from J, with 11 bases in between.

The chain has TRBV4-1 and TRBJ1-2; D is perhaps TRBD1 (5 bases). The CDR3 is made up of 15 amino acids. From germline, CDR1 is MGHRA and CDR2 YSYEKL. Trimming pared 4 bases from V and 5 bases from J, leaving 17 bases between. The CDR3 loop reads CASSRDGQGRYGYTF. Written as DNA, the CDR3 is TGCGCCAGCAGCCGAGATGGGCAGGGTCGATATGGCTACACCTTC.